The 23 T cell receptor beta chains presented below share a single source sample, sequenced in a study of control samples from healthy donors and cancer patients. Assay: immunoSEQ multiplex PCR; the TCRdb copy retains only in-frame clones and omits some. Here the sample spans a few hundred thousand clones, approximately 92% being singletons. Sequencing was done on a sample of PBMCs. These receptors were obtained from a man aged 40-49 years with head and neck cancer.

The V call is TRBV27, the J call TRBJ2-1; 7 nucleotides line up with TRBD2. Germline CDR1 MNHEY, CDR2 SMNVEV (reference sequence). The junction had 10 bases not matched to a gene; V was cut back by 4 bases and J by 7 bases. This CDR3 contains 15 residues. The CDR3 nucleotides read TGTGCCAGCAGTTCCCAGCGACCCGGGGGGAATGAGCAGTTCTTC. Amino acid sequence: CASSSQRPGGNEQFF.

The J gene is TRBJ1-4, the V gene TRBV7-2; D may be TRBD1 (6 bases). The CDR3 is made up of 16 amino acids. V dropped 0 bases and J dropped 4 bases, with 12 bases sitting between them. In germline, CDR1 is SGHTA, CDR2 FQGNSA. The CDR3 is CASSLAGADLNEKLFF. The CDR3 DNA reads as TGTGCCAGCAGCTTAGCGGGGGCGGACCTTAATGAAAAACTGTTTTTT.

This clone was observed a single time. A junction end diverges from the germline sequence, so it may reflect a read error. Other DNA sequences of this sample code for an identical CDR3. The chain links TRBV5-5 to TRBJ2-7; 7 bases map to TRBD2. CDR3 length equals 14 residues. From germline, CDR1 is SGHKS and CDR2 YYEKEE (reference sequence). In DNA form, the CDR3 reads TGCGCCAGCAGCGCGTGGCGGGAGCAAGGCGAGCAGTACTTC. Its translation: CASSAWREQGEQYF.

This rearrangement joins TRBV28 to TRBJ2-7; D might be TRBD1 or TRBD2, each matching 5 bases. The CDR3 is 14 amino acids. Germline V gives CDR1 MDHEN, CDR2 SYDVKM. The V gene lost 2 bases and the J gene lost 2 bases, with 10 bases spanning the gap. The CDR3 DNA sequence: TGTGCCAGCAGTTTAGGGACGTTCACCTACGAGCAGTACTTC. It codes for CASSLGTFTYEQYF.

The V gene is TRBV27, the J gene TRBJ1-5; D is uncertain. V was clipped by 2 bases and J by 0 bases, with 8 bases between them. The CDR3 extends over 15 amino acids. Looked up from germline, CDR1 is MNHEY and CDR2 is SMNVEV (reference sequence). The CDR3 spells CASSLGRYSNQPQHF. The CDR3 DNA reads as TGTGCCAGCAGTTTAGGACGGTATAGCAATCAGCCCCAGCATTTT.

The chain links TRBV9 to TRBJ2-7; D might be TRBD1 (5 bases). The ends were cut back, 4 bases at V and 2 bases at J, with 13 bases in the middle. The CDR3 is 14 amino acids. CDR1 and CDR2 (germline): SGDLS, YYNGEE. CDR3 amino acids: CASSLQPGPYEQYF. Here the CDR3 DNA reads TGTGCCAGCAGCCTTCAGCCAGGGCCCTACGAGCAGTACTTC.

In its sample, this clone was seen once. The V call is TRBV6-5, the J call TRBJ1-5, with 7 positions matching TRBD1. Looked up from germline, CDR1 is MNHEY and CDR2 is SVGAGI. CDR3 size: 16 residues. After removal of 4 bases from V and 4 bases from J, the junction contained 10 bases not matched to a gene. The CDR3 here is CASSSKTGQGNQPQHF. The CDR3 DNA reads TGTGCCAGCAGTTCCAAGACAGGGCAGGGAAATCAGCCCCAGCATTTT.

The V gene is TRBV15, the J gene TRBJ2-7, with TRBD2 matching over 9 bases. This CDR3 region has 16 residues. The junction had 8 bases not matched to a gene; V was cut back by 3 bases and J by 2 bases. CDR1 LNHNV and CDR2 YYDKDF come from the germline V gene (reference sequence). As DNA, the CDR3 is TGTGCCACCAGCAGCTCTCAGCGGGAGGTACCCTACGAGCAGTACTTC. This gives the protein CATSSSQREVPYEQYF.

V usage is TRBV6-4 and J usage is TRBJ2-1, with 9 bases matching TRBD2. The V gene's germline CDR1 is MRHNA and CDR2 SNTAGT. This CDR3 is built from 20 residues. V gave up 4 bases and J gave up 3 bases; unmatched junction bases: 19. The CDR3 spells CASSARGGGGGPVLYNEQFF. CDR3 sequence (DNA): TGTGCCAGCAGTGCCCGCGGGGGCGGGGGGGGCCCCGTGCTCTACAATGAGCAGTTCTTC.

CDR3: CASSLSADVYGYTF. The CDR3 bases are TGTGCCAGCAGCTTATCAGCCGACGTATATGGCTACACCTTC. The J gene is TRBJ1-2, the V gene TRBV7-8; the D is unclear. CDR1 is SGHVS, CDR2 FQNEAQ, per germline. V lost 2 bases and J 5 bases, leaving 12 bases between the germline ends. This CDR3 contains 14 residues.

The rearrangement links TRBV4-1 to TRBJ2-1, with 7 bases aligning to TRBD2. The trim removed 4 bases at V and 0 bases at J, leaving 3 bases unmatched. Germline V gene data show CDR1 as MGHRA and CDR2 as YSYEKL. The CDR3 sequence is 15 residues long. CDR3 coding DNA: TGCGCCAGCAGCCTTGGCGGGGGCTCCTACAATGAGCAGTTCTTC. Translated: CASSLGGGSYNEQFF.

The rearrangement joins TRBV19 to TRBJ1-1; tentatively, D is TRBD1 (5 bases). Per germline, CDR1 LNHDA and CDR2 SQIVND (reference sequence). V was trimmed by 7 bases and J by 5 bases, leaving 17 bases between them. The CDR3 covers 14 residues. The DNA for the CDR3 is TGTGCCAGTAAATGGGGCACAGAAAGTACTGAAGCTTTCTTT. Translating it yields CASKWGTESTEAFF.

A word on this clone: Within the sample, other DNA sequences also encode this same CDR3. CDR3 DNA sequence: TGCGCCAGCAGTGACACTAGCGGGGGGTACAATGAGCAGTTCTTC. Translation gives CASSDTSGGYNEQFF. The chain uses TRBV10-1 and TRBJ2-1; the match to TRBD2 covers 12 bases. Per the germline V gene, CDR1 is WNHNN and CDR2 is SYGVQD (reference sequence). There are 15 residues in the CDR3. V lost 3 bases, J lost 4 bases, and 1 base stayed unmatched.

This clone was found once. The V call is TRBV28, the J call TRBJ2-6; no firm D call. The CDR3 consists of 14 residues. Deletions cut 10 bases from V and 0 bases from J, with 10 bases between. In germline, CDR1 is MDHEN, CDR2 SYDVKM. CDR3 sequence (DNA): TGTGCCACCGTATCTTTCTCTGGGGCCAACGTCCTGACTTTC. Its protein is CATVSFSGANVLTF. The whole variable domain, filled in from reference TRBV28 and TRBJ2-6, reads DVKVTQSSRYLVKRTGEKVFLECVQDMDHENMFWYRQDPGLGLRLIYFSYDVKMKEKGDIPEGYSVSREKKERFSLILESASTNQTSMYLCATVSFSGANVLTFGAGSRLTVL.

The DNA for the CDR3 is TGTGCCAGCAGTCGGACAGGGGGCAATCAGCCCCAGCATTTT. This translates into CASSRTGGNQPQHF. This chain uses TRBV27 with TRBJ1-5; 9 bases are shared with TRBD1. V shed 5 bases, J shed 2 bases, and the junction held 1 base outside the gene matches. Germline CDR1 MNHEY, CDR2 SMNVEV (reference sequence). The CDR3 sequence is 14 residues long.

The sample holds one count of this clone. The chain uses TRBV18 and TRBJ1-1; possible D gene TRBD1, 6 bases. In germline, CDR1 is KGHSH, CDR2 LQKENI. The CDR3 covers 15 residues. Trimming removed 2 bases at V and 6 bases at J, with 16 bases between. CDR3 sequence: CASSPYEGTSSEAFF. As DNA, the CDR3 is TGTGCCAGCTCACCATACGAAGGGACAAGTTCTGAAGCTTTCTTT.

The rearrangement links TRBV4-3 to TRBJ2-3, with D unresolved. V was clipped by 0 bases and J by 0 bases, with 10 bases between them. CDR1 and CDR2 from the germline V gene are LGHNA and YSLEER. There are 16 residues in the CDR3. The chain's CDR3 is CASSQDLLSSTDTQYF. DNA of the CDR3: TGCGCCAGCAGCCAAGATCTGCTTTCAAGCACAGATACGCAGTATTTT.

The chain combines TRBV5-4 with TRBJ1-6; no reliable D call. V dropped 0 bases and J dropped 6 bases, with 19 bases sitting between them. This CDR3 has 18 residues. The germline gives CDR1 SGHNT, CDR2 YYREEE (reference sequence). CDR3 sequence (DNA): TGTGCCAGCAGCTTGGCTGCTGTCCCACAACTTATTAATTCACCCCTCCACTTT. Encoded protein: CASSLAAVPQLINSPLHF.

The rearrangement joins TRBV10-3 to TRBJ2-2, with D maybe TRBD2 (5 bases). Germline V gives CDR1 ENHRY, CDR2 SYGVKD. V was shortened by 0 bases and J by 7 bases, with 18 bases between the two germline ends. The CDR3 extends over 17 amino acids. The CDR3 bases are TGTGCCATCAGTGAGTCGAAGGGTCCGGGATTGGGCGGGGAGCTGTTTTTT. Protein product: CAISESKGPGLGGELFF.

The rearrangement links TRBV18 to TRBJ1-2; D is unresolved. Trimming left V 4 bases short and J 4 bases short, with 13 bases between. The CDR3 loop spans 14 amino acids. Germline V gene lookup returns CDR1 KGHSH and CDR2 LQKENI. The CDR3 sequence is CASSQAPDGYGYTF. In DNA form, the CDR3 reads TGTGCCAGCTCACAAGCCCCCGATGGCTATGGCTACACCTTC.

J is TRBJ1-1 and V is TRBV21-1. TRBV21-1 is flagged as a pseudogene. CDR3 length equals 11 residues. CDR3 loop: CASSKGGEAFF. DNA of the CDR3: TGTGCCAGCAGCAAAGGCGGGGAAGCTTTCTTT.

This sequence joins TRBV11-2 and TRBJ2-1, with D tentatively TRBD2 (5 bases). CDR1 is SGHAT, CDR2 FQNNGV, per germline. V lost 0 bases and J 10 bases, leaving 10 bases between the germline ends. The CDR3 is made up of 13 amino acids. The chain's CDR3 is CASSLDPEGEQFF. CDR3 coding DNA: TGTGCCAGCAGCTTAGATCCAGAGGGCGAGCAGTTCTTC.

The rearrangement joins TRBV9 to TRBJ1-2; tentatively, D is TRBD1 (6 bases). CDR3 length: 17 amino acids. The V gene's germline CDR1 is SGDLS and CDR2 YYNGEE. With 0 bases removed from V and 4 bases from J, the gap between germline ends came to 19 bases. DNA for the CDR3: TGTGCCAGCAGCGTAGACCCCGACCCAAGGGGGTTCTATGGCTACACCTTC. Its protein product is CASSVDPDPRGFYGYTF.